The 10 T cell receptor beta chains reported below all come from one sample, sequenced in a study of CXCR3-negative and CXCR3-positive naive CD8 T cells (dated by TCRdb to the late 2010s). General study outcomes and caveats: TRB CDR3s from CXCR3-positive naive cells showed higher hydrophobicity (lower Kidera factor 4), lower energy, and higher strength and volume indices than CXCR3-negative naive cells.

Data came from a NextSeq 550. The Human TCR Profiling Kit (MiLaboratory) was used to prepare UMI-labeled 5' RACE TRB cDNA libraries. Following TCRdb reprocessing, every CDR3 protein sequence forms one entry, and DNA is not provided. This sample's table carries nearly 110,000 distinct CDR3 sequences. Of the sample, 0.38% falls within the top ten clones. The antigens these receptors bind are not known. Sequenced material: naive CXCR3+ CD8+ T cells from blood. This specimen's cell subset or site label, per the study, means: CD45RO-CCR7+CD27+CD95- naive CD8+ T cells expressing CXCR3 (TNR3+). These receptors were obtained from a human donor in good health. Some clones in this sample may be carry-over from other donors' samples.

The V and J genes are TRBV15 and TRBJ2-5. The CDR3 has 14 residues. CDR1 and CDR2 from the germline V gene are LNHNV and YYDKDF (reference sequence). This chain's CDR3 is CATSREALQETQYF.

V usage is TRBV27 and J usage is TRBJ2-7; as DNA is missing, the TRBD2 call by TCRdb cannot be tested. Germline CDR1 MNHEY, CDR2 SMNVEV (reference sequence). The CDR3 runs to 15 residues. The chain's CDR3 is CASSPGLAGSYEQYF.

This rearrangement joins TRBV13 to TRBJ2-7; with no DNA, the TCRdb D assignment of TRBD1 cannot be verified. Germline CDR1 reads PRHDT; CDR2 reads FYEKMQ (reference sequence). This CDR3 region has 15 residues. The chain's CDR3 is CASSLEGNSSYEQYF.

The chain is built from TRBV5-1 and TRBJ2-1; no DNA is available, so the TRBD1 call from TCRdb remains unchecked. This CDR3 has 12 residues. Germline values: CDR1 SGHRS, CDR2 YFSETQ. The CDR3 sequence is CASSYQGDEQFF.

This chain connects TRBV28 to TRBJ1-1. The CDR3 spans 16 residues. Germline lookup yields CDR1 MDHEN and CDR2 SYDVKM. CDR3 amino acids: CASSFLLTRSNTEAFF. Together with reference TRBV28 and TRBJ1-1, the CDR3 gives the full variable domain: DVKVTQSSRYLVKRTGEKVFLECVQDMDHENMFWYRQDPGLGLRLIYFSYDVKMKEKGDIPEGYSVSREKKERFSLILESASTNQTSMYLCASSFLLTRSNTEAFFGQGTRLTVV.

The V call is TRBV20-1, the J call TRBJ2-7; the TRBD1 assignment by TCRdb is unverifiable without DNA. This CDR3 region has 14 residues. CDR1 is DFQATT and CDR2 is SNEGSKA in the germline V gene (reference sequence). The CDR3 is CSAIQTGRSYEQYF.

This chain uses TRBV7-9 with TRBJ2-3; TCRdb lists TRBD1, though no DNA is available to test this call. CDR3 size: 14 residues. Germline CDR1 is SEHNR and CDR2 is FQNEAQ (reference sequence). The CDR3 protein is CASSRTGEGDTQYF.

The chain has TRBV29-1 and TRBJ1-2; TCRdb reports TRBD1, a call that lacks DNA to check it against. Germline CDR1 is SQVTM and CDR2 is ANQGSEA. This CDR3 has 16 residues. This chain's CDR3 is CSVEESAGETGYGYTF.

The chain has TRBV5-6 and TRBJ2-2; the TRBD2 assignment by TCRdb is unverifiable without DNA. The germline V gene encodes CDR1 SGHDT and CDR2 YYEEEE. CDR3 length equals 17 residues. The CDR3 region is CASSSGTSGGNSGELFF.

This chain joins TRBV10-3 and TRBJ2-1; TCRdb calls TRBD1, which cannot be checked without DNA. The germline V gene has CDR1 ENHRY and CDR2 SYGVKD. This CDR3 region has 13 residues. This CDR3 reads CAISARGTGEQFF.